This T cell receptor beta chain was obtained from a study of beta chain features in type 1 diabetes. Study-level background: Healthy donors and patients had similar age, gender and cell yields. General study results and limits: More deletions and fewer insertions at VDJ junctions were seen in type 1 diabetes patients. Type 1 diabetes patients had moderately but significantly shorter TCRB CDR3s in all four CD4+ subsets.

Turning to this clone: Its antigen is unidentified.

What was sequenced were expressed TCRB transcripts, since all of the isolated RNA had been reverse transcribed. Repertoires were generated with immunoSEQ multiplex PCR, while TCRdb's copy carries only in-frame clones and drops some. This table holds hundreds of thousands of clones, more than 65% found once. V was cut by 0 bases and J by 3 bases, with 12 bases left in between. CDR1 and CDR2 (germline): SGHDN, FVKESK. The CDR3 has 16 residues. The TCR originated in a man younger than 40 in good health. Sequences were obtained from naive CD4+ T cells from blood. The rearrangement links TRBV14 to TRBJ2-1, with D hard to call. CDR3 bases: TGTGCCAGCAGCCAAGAAGGTTTGAGAAACTACAATGAGCAGTTCTTC. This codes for CASSQEGLRNYNEQFF.